This record looks at one T cell receptor (beta chain) sequence and its context. Clones were sequenced by immunoSEQ multiplex PCR, and TCRdb holds only the in-frame ones, with some missing. Of approximately 330,000 clones listed, approximately 88% are singletons. This entry is derived from a study of blood T cell repertoires in COVID-19. Looked up from germline, CDR1 is SGHRS and CDR2 is YFSETQ. The CDR3 runs 15 residues. Deletions cut 0 bases from V and 7 bases from J, with 14 bases between. The sequence was obtained from a young man with COVID-19, enrolled during active disease. Sequencing used peripheral blood. The chain couples TRBV5-1 to TRBJ2-1; tentatively, D is TRBD1 (6 bases). DNA for the CDR3: TGCGCCAGCAGCTTGGCGTGGGGGCATGAGAATGAGCAGTTCTTC. It is translated as CASSLAWGHENEQFF.